This T cell receptor (beta chain) was profiled in a study of shared clonotypes between healthy human individuals. Germline loops: CDR1 SNHLY, CDR2 FYNNEI. The CDR3 consists of 13 residues. Trimming took 2 bases from V and 9 from J, leaving 8 bases between them. Here immunoSEQ multiplex PCR was the method, and the copy in TCRdb shows in-frame clones only, minus some. The sample consists of roughly 640,000 clones, approximately 74% of them appearing once. This clonotype was sampled from a young woman in good health. The sequenced material came from memory CD4+ T cells sorted from blood. Subset defined: CD45RA-negative fraction. This chain joins TRBV2 and TRBJ1-6; possible D gene TRBD1, 6 bases. The CDR3 bases are TGTGCCAGCAGTGAAATAGGGGGTTCACCCCTCCACTTT. Translated, it gives CASSEIGGSPLHF.